One sample yielded the 32 T cell receptor beta chains listed below, sequenced in a study of T cell responses to AZD1222 COVID-19 vaccine. Sequencing was performed with immunoSEQ multiplex PCR; in TCRdb, only in-frame clones are kept and a portion is missing. The repertoire includes some 140,000 clones, approximately 92% of them detected once, and approximately 6.9% sits in the top ten. The sequences come from peripheral blood, collected 28 days after the second AZD1222 dose. Receptors originate from an adult who received the AZD1222 COVID-19 vaccine.

The chain has TRBV3-1 (or the pseudogene TRBV3-2) and TRBJ1-6, with D possibly being TRBD1 (5 bases). Germline CDR1 is LGHDT and CDR2 is YNNKEL (reference sequence). V shed 4 bases and J shed 0 bases, with 10 bases lying between them. The CDR3 covers 16 residues. CDR3 amino acids: CASSRGRASYNSPLHF. CDR3 nucleotide sequence: TGTGCCAGCAGCCGGGGGAGGGCCTCCTATAATTCACCCCTCCACTTT.

This chain joins TRBV7-9 and TRBJ1-2; the D is unclear. The V gene's germline CDR1 is SEHNR and CDR2 FQNEAQ (reference sequence). This CDR3 is built from 15 residues. The ends were cut back, 5 bases at V and 3 bases at J, with 16 bases in the middle. The CDR3: CASSRTPGDYYGYTF. CDR3 in DNA: TGTGCCAGCAGCAGAACGCCTGGAGATTACTATGGCTACACCTTC.

The chain carries TRBV10-3 and TRBJ1-1; tentatively, D is TRBD1 (6 bases). Germline V gene lookup returns CDR1 ENHRY and CDR2 SYGVKD. V was clipped by 6 bases and J by 0 bases, with 11 bases between them. The CDR3 covers 14 residues. The CDR3 nucleotides are TGTGCCATCAGCGAAACAGGGTTGAACACTGAAGCTTTCTTT. It yields the protein CAISETGLNTEAFF.

The J gene is TRBJ1-6, the V gene TRBV2, with D possibly TRBD1 on 6 matching bases. V was shortened by 5 bases and J by 9 bases, with 17 bases between the two germline ends. Germline V gene sequence: CDR1 SNHLY, CDR2 FYNNEI. The CDR3 spans 15 residues. The CDR3, as DNA: TGTGCCAGCAGTCAAACCGGGACAACGACTTCACCCCTCCACTTT. Amino acids: CASSQTGTTTSPLHF.

This rearrangement joins TRBV28 to TRBJ2-6, with 7 positions matching TRBD1. This CDR3 is 15 amino acids long. V dropped 8 bases and J dropped 3; count of bases not matched to a gene: 7. Germline loops: CDR1 MDHEN, CDR2 SYDVKM. The CDR3 sequence is CASQFGTVGANVLTF. The CDR3 coding sequence is TGTGCCAGCCAATTCGGGACAGTTGGGGCCAACGTCCTGACTTTC.

The chain has TRBV5-1 and TRBJ2-1; D perhaps matches TRBD2 (5 bases). This CDR3 has 12 residues. Germline assignment: CDR1 SGHRS and CDR2 YFSETQ. V lost 2 bases, J lost 6 bases, and 6 bases lay in between. The CDR3 spells CASSLGGNEQFF. CDR3 bases: TGCGCCAGCAGCTTAGGAGGCAATGAGCAGTTCTTC.

V usage is TRBV28 and J usage is TRBJ2-7; D gene uncertain. Germline-derived CDR1 and CDR2 are MDHEN and SYDVKM. V was cut by 2 bases and J by 2 bases, with 7 bases left in between. The length of the CDR3 is 13 residues. The chain's CDR3 is CASSLVSTYEQYF. DNA for the CDR3: TGTGCCAGCAGTTTAGTTTCCACCTACGAGCAGTACTTC.

The chain employs TRBV3-1 (or the pseudogene TRBV3-2) and TRBJ2-3; D unresolved. The CDR3 length is 14 residues. Trimming took off 1 base at V and 8 bases at J, with 13 bases between the two ends. From germline, CDR1 is LGHDT and CDR2 YNNKEL (reference sequence). The chain's CDR3 is CASSQVSGEVTQYF. CDR3 coding DNA: TGTGCCAGCAGCCAAGTCAGTGGAGAAGTTACGCAGTATTTT.

V gene TRBV6-5 combines with J gene TRBJ1-4; D is perhaps TRBD1 (5 bases). V was trimmed by 8 bases and J by 8 bases, leaving 15 bases between them. Per the germline V gene, CDR1 is MNHEY and CDR2 is SVGAGI. This CDR3 is built from 13 residues. The CDR3: CASLRHQGEKLFF. The CDR3 region has the DNA TGTGCCAGCCTTAGGCATCAGGGCGAAAAACTGTTTTTT.

The rearrangement uses TRBV12-3 or TRBV12-4 and TRBJ2-7, with D unresolved. V lost 5 bases to trimming and J lost 6 bases, with 11 bases between them. The CDR3 spans 12 residues. The CDR3 region has the DNA TGTGCCAGCAGTCTCGGGCCGGGCGAGCAGTACTTC. This gives the protein CASSLGPGEQYF.

The genes are TRBV6-2 or TRBV6-3 and TRBJ1-1, with D tentatively TRBD1 (5 bases). The CDR3 has 15 residues. V lost 6 bases and J 8 bases, leaving 22 bases between the germline ends. CDR1 and CDR2 from the germline V gene are MNHEY and SVGEGT. CDR3 nucleotides: TGTGCCAGCAGCTGGCCAGGGATTCCCCGTGCCGAAGCTTTCTTT. Translation gives CASSWPGIPRAEAFF.

This chain links TRBV5-8 with TRBJ1-2; 8 bases are a match to TRBD1. CDR1 is SGHTS and CDR2 is YDEGEE in the germline V gene. Trimming cost V 5 bases and J 4 bases; bases outside gene matches: 7. The CDR3 spans 14 residues. The CDR3 DNA follows: TGTGCCAGCAGTATCAGGGGGCTGGTCTATGGCTACACCTTC. Residues: CASSIRGLVYGYTF.

About this clone: Other DNA sequences in the sample encode the same CDR3. V is TRBV30 and J is TRBJ1-5, with a weak D call TRBD1 (5 bases). Germline V gene lookup returns CDR1 GTSNPN and CDR2 SVGIG (reference sequence). Trimming stripped 0 bases from V and 4 bases from J, with 7 bases between. This CDR3 is built from 13 residues. The CDR3 region is CAWSVGGNQPQHF. The CDR3 nucleotides read TGTGCCTGGAGTGTGGGGGGAAATCAGCCCCAGCATTTT.

This chain connects TRBV7-3 to TRBJ2-2; TRBD2 might be the D (6 bases). V lost 5 bases to trimming and J lost 5 bases, with 12 bases between them. Germline CDR1 SGHTA, CDR2 FQGTGA. The CDR3 runs 14 residues. CDR3 amino acids: CASSGGVGTGELFF. The CDR3 region has the DNA TGTGCCAGCAGCGGAGGGGTGGGGACCGGGGAGCTGTTTTTT. The full variable domain, completed using reference TRBV7-3 and TRBJ2-2, is GAGVSQTPSNKVTEKGKYVELRCDPISGHTALYWYRQSLGQGPEFLIYFQGTGAADDSGLPNDRFFAVRPEGSVSTLKIQRTERGDSAVYLCASSGGVGTGELFFGEGSRLTVL.

This rearrangement joins TRBV19 to TRBJ1-1, with D tentatively TRBD1 (6 bases). In germline, CDR1 is LNHDA, CDR2 SQIVND (reference sequence). V was trimmed by 5 bases and J by 1 base, leaving 23 bases between them. This CDR3 contains 18 residues. The CDR3 nucleotides are TGTGCCAGTAGTCTTTGGACAGACCCCAAACCCTCGAACACTGAAGCTTTCTTT. Its protein product is CASSLWTDPKPSNTEAFF. The variable domain in full, with the rest retrieved from reference TRBV19 and TRBJ1-1, is DGGITQSPKYLFRKEGQNVTLSCEQNLNHDAMYWYRQDPGQGLRLIYYSQIVNDFQKGDIAEGYSVSREKKESFPLTVTSAQKNPTAFYLCASSLWTDPKPSNTEAFFGQGTRLTVV.

This clone was recorded only once. This chain links TRBV15 with TRBJ1-5; TRBD1 agrees at 7 bases. V shed 0 bases and J 6 bases; nucleotides not matched to a gene: 5. This CDR3 is built from 15 residues. The V gene's germline CDR1 is LNHNV and CDR2 YYDKDF (reference sequence). The CDR3 DNA reads as TGTGCCACCAGCAGAGACAGGGGGAGCGGTCAGCCCCAGCATTTT. Its protein is CATSRDRGSGQPQHF.

The chain couples TRBV18 to TRBJ1-4, with D unclear. In germline, CDR1 is KGHSH, CDR2 LQKENI. The CDR3 is made up of 15 amino acids. V shed 0 bases and J shed 4 bases, with 9 bases lying between them. CDR3 sequence reads: CASSPPGRYNEKLFF. Here the CDR3 DNA reads TGTGCCAGCTCACCACCGGGAAGGTATAATGAAAAACTGTTTTTT.

The chain combines TRBV30 with TRBJ1-5; D is unresolved. Trimming removed 0 bases at V and 6 bases at J, with 12 bases between. Per germline, CDR1 GTSNPN and CDR2 SVGIG (reference sequence). The CDR3 totals 14 residues. The CDR3 spells CAWSVYGASQPQHF. The CDR3 nucleotides read TGTGCCTGGAGTGTATATGGAGCGAGTCAGCCCCAGCATTTT.

The chain combines TRBV7-6 with TRBJ2-1; D is unresolved. The CDR3 covers 16 residues. The germline V gene has CDR1 SGHVS and CDR2 FNYEAQ. V was clipped by 4 bases and J by 0 bases, with 13 bases between them. DNA for the CDR3: TGTGCCAGCAGCTCCTACCCGCGCCCCTCCTACAATGAGCAGTTCTTC. This gives the protein CASSSYPRPSYNEQFF.

A single count supports this clone. This chain joins TRBV19 and TRBJ2-7; the D gene is possibly TRBD2 (5 bases). From germline, CDR1 is LNHDA and CDR2 SQIVND (reference sequence). There are 13 residues in the CDR3. Deletions cut 1 base from V and 4 bases from J, with 8 bases between. CDR3 nucleotides: TGTGCCAGTAGTATAGCGCGGAGGTACGAGCAGTACTTC. The encoded protein is CASSIARRYEQYF. Looking up the rest from reference TRBV19 and TRBJ2-7 gives the full variable domain: DGGITQSPKYLFRKEGQNVTLSCEQNLNHDAMYWYRQDPGQGLRLIYYSQIVNDFQKGDIAEGYSVSREKKESFPLTVTSAQKNPTAFYLCASSIARRYEQYFGPGTRLTVT.

The genes are TRBV10-1 and TRBJ2-1; tentatively, D is TRBD1 or TRBD2 (7 bases each). There are 17 residues in the CDR3. Per germline, CDR1 WNHNN and CDR2 SYGVQD (reference sequence). The V and J ends lost 5 bases and 6 bases respectively, with 23 bases between them. The CDR3 bases are TGCGCCAGCAGTCCTGGTGGGGAGGGGGCGACTTGCAATGAGCAGTTCTTC. It codes for CASSPGGEGATCNEQFF.

This chain connects TRBV10-3 to TRBJ1-5, with 7 bases matching TRBD1. Germline V CDR1 and CDR2: ENHRY, SYGVKD. The length of the CDR3 is 14 residues. With V trimmed by 6 bases and J by 4 bases, 6 bases remained unmatched. Here the CDR3 reads CAIRADRSNQPQHF. The CDR3 nucleotides read TGTGCCATCAGGGCGGACAGGAGTAATCAGCCCCAGCATTTT.

The chain is built from TRBV5-1 and TRBJ2-5; 7 bases line up with TRBD2. The CDR3 extends over 15 amino acids. V lost 3 bases, J lost 3 bases, and 8 bases stayed unmatched. CDR1 SGHRS and CDR2 YFSETQ come from the germline V gene. CDR3 in amino acids: CASSSSLSGEETQYF. CDR3 sequence (DNA): TGCGCCAGCAGCTCCTCCCTAAGCGGGGAAGAGACCCAGTACTTC.

The rearrangement joins TRBV4-3 to TRBJ2-2; perhaps TRBD2 as D (6 bases). The CDR3 loop spans 16 amino acids. Trimming removed 0 bases from V and 5 bases from J, with 13 bases in between. Germline values: CDR1 LGHNA, CDR2 YSLEER. CDR3 sequence reads: CASSQDRAGGTGELFF. CDR3 nucleotides: TGCGCCAGCAGCCAAGATCGGGCCGGGGGTACCGGGGAGCTGTTTTTT.

The genes are TRBV6-5 and TRBJ1-2; D gene uncertain. V was cut by 5 bases and J by 8 bases, with 15 bases left in between. This CDR3 comprises 13 residues. Germline V lookup: CDR1 MNHEY, CDR2 SVGAGI. This CDR3 is CASSTDPTRGYTF. The CDR3 DNA reads as TGTGCCAGCAGTACAGACCCGACTAGGGGCTACACCTTC.

There are a few counts of this clone. The genes are TRBV27 and TRBJ2-1; 8 bases map to TRBD2. The CDR3 is 15 residues long. Germline CDR1 and CDR2: MNHEY and SMNVEV (reference sequence). The V segment lost 2 bases and the J segment 8 bases; nucleotides outside the gene matches: 8. CDR3 sequence: CASSLRGGNYYEQFF. The DNA for the CDR3 is TGTGCCAGCAGTTTACGGGGGGGCAATTACTATGAGCAGTTCTTC.

The chain carries TRBV19 and TRBJ1-1; perhaps TRBD1 as D (5 bases). Trimming removed 6 bases at V and 4 bases at J, with 12 bases between. The CDR3 length is 13 residues. CDR1 LNHDA and CDR2 SQIVND come from the germline V gene (reference sequence). The CDR3 DNA reads TGTGCCAGTAGCCAGGGTTTTGGCACTGAAGCTTTCTTT. Its protein is CASSQGFGTEAFF.

This sequence joins TRBV13 and TRBJ2-7; TRBD2 is a possible D gene (5 bases). The CDR3 sequence is 14 residues long. Per germline, CDR1 PRHDT and CDR2 FYEKMQ (reference sequence). The germline V and J ends were trimmed by 4 bases and 6 bases, with 16 bases remaining between them. CDR3 residues: CASSSWRNEIEQYF. The CDR3 region has the DNA TGTGCCAGCAGCTCGTGGAGGAATGAGATCGAGCAGTACTTC.

The CDR3 nucleotides read TGTGCCAGCAGCTTAGGACTAGCGGGGGGGCACGAGACCCAGTACTTC. This translates into CASSLGLAGGHETQYF. The J gene is TRBJ2-5, the V gene TRBV11-2, with 14 bases identical to TRBD2. The CDR3 contains 16 residues. V shed 1 base and J 5 bases; nucleotides not matched to a gene: 3. Germline V gene lookup returns CDR1 SGHAT and CDR2 FQNNGV. The complete variable domain, with remaining parts taken from reference TRBV11-2 and TRBJ2-5, reads EAGVAQSPRYKIIEKRQSVAFWCNPISGHATLYWYQQILGQGPKLLIQFQNNGVVDDSQLPKDRFSAERLKGVDSTLKIQPAKLEDSAVYLCASSLGLAGGHETQYFGPGTRLLVL.

This sequence joins TRBV18 and TRBJ1-5; D is uncertain. The germline gives CDR1 KGHSH, CDR2 LQKENI. CDR3 length: 14 amino acids. Trimming removed 6 bases at V and 1 base at J, with 10 bases between. In DNA form, the CDR3 reads TGTGCCAGCTCTTACGGACTCAGCAATCAGCCCCAGCATTTT. Its protein is CASSYGLSNQPQHF.

This clone was seen only once. This sequence joins TRBV12-5 and TRBJ1-2; maybe TRBD1 (6 bases). The CDR3 loop spans 15 amino acids. The ends were cut back, 1 base at V and 5 bases at J, with 14 bases in the middle. Germline CDR1 LGHNT, CDR2 FRNRAP. The DNA for the CDR3 is TGTGCTAGTGGTTTGGATAGACAGGATCCTTATGGCTACACCTTC. The encoded protein is CASGLDRQDPYGYTF.

The genes are TRBV12-3 or TRBV12-4 and TRBJ2-7; no clear D gene. The CDR3 runs 12 residues. Trimming left V 2 bases short and J 5 bases short, with 7 bases between. CDR3 sequence: CASSLLVDEQYF. The CDR3 region has the DNA TGTGCCAGCAGTTTATTAGTAGACGAGCAGTACTTC.